One sample yielded the 15 T cell receptor beta chains listed below, sequenced in a study of blood T cell repertoires in COVID-19. Clones were read by immunoSEQ multiplex PCR, and TCRdb kept only the in-frame ones, dropping some. The sample has some 150,000 clones; roughly 82% are singletons. The sequencing input was peripheral blood. The receptors here all came from a human donor in a cohort sampled during active COVID-19.

The V and J genes are TRBV4-1 and TRBJ2-3; D call uncertain. Germline-derived CDR1 and CDR2 are MGHRA and YSYEKL. V dropped 7 bases and J dropped 2 bases, with 13 bases sitting between them. This CDR3 region has 14 residues. The CDR3 DNA reads TGCGCCAGCAAGCCCGGCAGCGCCACAGATACGCAGTATTTT. It is translated as CASKPGSATDTQYF.

About this clone: The sample has other DNA sequences that encode this CDR3 too. This chain joins TRBV18 and TRBJ1-2; D is perhaps TRBD1 (5 bases). This CDR3 has 14 amino acids. Germline V gene lookup returns CDR1 KGHSH and CDR2 LQKENI. V was pared by 3 bases and J by 2 bases, with 10 bases between. CDR3 nucleotides: TGTGCCAGCTCACCCCCGGGGGGAAACTATGGCTACACCTTC. It translates to CASSPPGGNYGYTF.

The CDR3 DNA follows: TGTGCCAGCAGGCGAGGTGGGGCAGGGGGTGAAGCTTTCTTT. Translating it yields CASRRGGAGGEAFF. The chain employs TRBV25-1 and TRBJ1-1; 7 bases are a match to TRBD1. This CDR3 contains 14 residues. CDR1 and CDR2 (germline): MGHDK, SYGVNS. The V segment lost 6 bases and the J segment 7 bases; nucleotides outside the gene matches: 11.

The chain is built from TRBV11-3 and TRBJ2-1; the match to TRBD1 covers 11 bases. With V trimmed by 4 bases and J by 1 base, 3 bases remained unmatched. The CDR3 contains 16 residues. Germline V gene data show CDR1 as SGHNT and CDR2 as YENEEA. CDR3 coding DNA: TGTGCCAGCAGCTCGGGGACAGGGGGTTCCTACAATGAGCAGTTCTTC. Encoded protein: CASSSGTGGSYNEQFF.

CDR3 sequence (DNA): TGTGCCACCAGTGGGCTCAGGGGAAAGGATTACAATGAGCAGTTCTTC. Its protein product is CATSGLRGKDYNEQFF. The chain has TRBV24-1 and TRBJ2-1; D is perhaps TRBD1 (6 bases). V was cut by 5 bases and J by 4 bases, with 17 bases left in between. Germline CDR1 reads KGHDR; CDR2 reads SFDVKD. The CDR3 totals 16 residues.

The V gene is TRBV5-1, the J gene TRBJ1-1; the D gene is possibly TRBD1 (5 bases). The germline V gene encodes CDR1 SGHRS and CDR2 YFSETQ. V was clipped by 2 bases and J by 3 bases, with 14 bases between them. The CDR3 extends over 15 amino acids. CDR3 DNA sequence: TGCGCCAGCAGCTTAAGGGACCGGAGGGACACTGAAGCTTTCTTT. Translation: CASSLRDRRDTEAFF.

The gene calls are TRBV7-9 and TRBJ1-6, with D uncertain. Germline CDR1 reads SEHNR; CDR2 reads FQNEAQ (reference sequence). Trimming shortened V by 6 bases and J by 7 bases, and 13 bases separated the two germline ends. This CDR3 spans 14 amino acids. CDR3 protein: CASRPDGENSPLHF. The CDR3 nucleotides are TGTGCCAGCAGACCCGACGGAGAGAATTCACCCCTCCACTTT.

The V call is TRBV28, the J call TRBJ2-1, with D possibly TRBD2 on 6 matching bases. The CDR3 has 13 amino acids. Trimming pared 10 bases from V and 5 bases from J, leaving 15 bases between. CDR1 is MDHEN, CDR2 SYDVKM, per germline. The CDR3 sequence: CATSRTGDNEQFF. In DNA, the CDR3 is TGTGCCACCTCTCGAACGGGGGACAATGAGCAGTTCTTC.

This chain uses TRBV5-1 with TRBJ2-5; 11 bases line up with TRBD1. The J segment lost 5 bases and the V segment lost 4 bases, leaving 7 bases of the junction unmatched. The CDR3 has 15 residues. Germline V gives CDR1 SGHRS, CDR2 YFSETQ. As DNA, the CDR3 is TGCGCCAGCAGCATAGGGACAGGGGGTATGGAGACCCAGTACTTC. Amino acid sequence: CASSIGTGGMETQYF.

The genes are TRBV5-6 and TRBJ1-2, with D uncertain. Germline loops: CDR1 SGHDT, CDR2 YYEEEE. V was cut by 6 bases and J by 1 base, with 7 bases left in between. The CDR3 contains 12 residues. The CDR3 region is CASTSYNYGYTF. The CDR3 DNA sequence: TGTGCCAGCACCTCTTATAACTATGGCTACACCTTC.

The chain employs TRBV28 and TRBJ1-2; D unclear. The CDR3 extends over 13 amino acids. CDR1 MDHEN and CDR2 SYDVKM come from the germline V gene. Trimming took off 5 bases at V and 7 bases at J, with 14 bases between the two ends. CDR3 sequence reads: CASSTYGGFGYTF. The CDR3 bases are TGTGCCAGCAGTACCTATGGCGGGTTTGGCTACACCTTC.

This chain links TRBV6-4 with TRBJ2-1, with D perhaps matching TRBD1 (6 bases). Trimming took off 8 bases at V and 0 bases at J, with 14 bases between the two ends. This CDR3 has 15 residues. The germline gives CDR1 MRHNA, CDR2 SNTAGT. The CDR3, as DNA: TGTGCCAGCCCTGAGGACAGTCGCTCCTACAATGAGCAGTTCTTC. Its protein product is CASPEDSRSYNEQFF.

The rearrangement links TRBV15 to TRBJ2-5, with 8 bases aligning to TRBD1. The J segment lost 3 bases and the V segment lost 1 base, leaving 4 bases of the junction unmatched. CDR1 LNHNV and CDR2 YYDKDF come from the germline V gene (reference sequence). The CDR3 consists of 15 residues. The CDR3 nucleotides read TGTGCCACCAGCAGAGGGACAGGGTTGGAAGAGACCCAGTACTTC. It yields the protein CATSRGTGLEETQYF.

The chain has TRBV3-1 (or the pseudogene TRBV3-2) and TRBJ1-4; D unresolved. CDR1 and CDR2 (germline): LGHDT, YNNKEL (reference sequence). There are 12 residues in the CDR3. V was trimmed by 1 base and J by 8 bases, leaving 5 bases between them. DNA for the CDR3: TGTGCCAGCAGCCAAGGGAGGGAAAAACTGTTTTTT. This encodes CASSQGREKLFF.

This clone was seen only a few times. The J gene is TRBJ2-7, the V gene TRBV18; 7 bases fit TRBD2. Trimming removed 6 bases from V and 5 bases from J; junction bases left unmatched: 10. Germline loops: CDR1 KGHSH, CDR2 LQKENI. CDR3 length equals 14 residues. The CDR3 sequence is CASSARGGRNEQYF. For the CDR3, the DNA is TGTGCCAGCTCGGCCCGCGGGGGAAGGAACGAGCAGTACTTC.